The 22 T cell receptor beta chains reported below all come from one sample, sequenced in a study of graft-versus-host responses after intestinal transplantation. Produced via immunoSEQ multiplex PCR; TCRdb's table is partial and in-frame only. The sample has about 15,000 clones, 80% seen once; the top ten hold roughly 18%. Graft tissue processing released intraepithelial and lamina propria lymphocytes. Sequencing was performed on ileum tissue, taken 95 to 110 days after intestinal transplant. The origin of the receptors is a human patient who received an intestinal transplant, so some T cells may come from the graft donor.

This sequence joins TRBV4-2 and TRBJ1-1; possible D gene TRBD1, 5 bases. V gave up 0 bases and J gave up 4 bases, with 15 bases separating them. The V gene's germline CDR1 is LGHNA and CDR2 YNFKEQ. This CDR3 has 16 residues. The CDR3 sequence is CASSQEIGGVGTEAFF. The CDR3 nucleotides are TGTGCCAGCAGCCAAGAAATCGGGGGAGTGGGCACTGAAGCTTTCTTT.

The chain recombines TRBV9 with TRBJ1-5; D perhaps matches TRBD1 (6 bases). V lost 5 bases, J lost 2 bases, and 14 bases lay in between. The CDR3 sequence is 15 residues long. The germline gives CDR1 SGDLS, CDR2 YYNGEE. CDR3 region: CASSAQGYGNQPQHF. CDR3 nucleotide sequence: TGTGCCAGCAGTGCCCAGGGGTATGGCAATCAGCCCCAGCATTTT.

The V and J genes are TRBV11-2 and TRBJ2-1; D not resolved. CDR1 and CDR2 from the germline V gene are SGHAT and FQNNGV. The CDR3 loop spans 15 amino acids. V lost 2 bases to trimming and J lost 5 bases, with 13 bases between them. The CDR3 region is CASSLMGFHHNEQFF. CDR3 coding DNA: TGTGCCAGCAGCTTAATGGGATTCCATCACAATGAGCAGTTCTTC. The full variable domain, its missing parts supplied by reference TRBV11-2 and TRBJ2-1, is EAGVAQSPRYKIIEKRQSVAFWCNPISGHATLYWYQQILGQGPKLLIQFQNNGVVDDSQLPKDRFSAERLKGVDSTLKIQPAKLEDSAVYLCASSLMGFHHNEQFFGPGTRLTVL.

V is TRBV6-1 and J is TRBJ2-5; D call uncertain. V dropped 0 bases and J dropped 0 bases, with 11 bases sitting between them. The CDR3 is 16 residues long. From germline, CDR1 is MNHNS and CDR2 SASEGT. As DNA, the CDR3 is TGTGCCAGCAGTGAAGCGCACGGATATCACCAAGAGACCCAGTACTTC. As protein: CASSEAHGYHQETQYF.

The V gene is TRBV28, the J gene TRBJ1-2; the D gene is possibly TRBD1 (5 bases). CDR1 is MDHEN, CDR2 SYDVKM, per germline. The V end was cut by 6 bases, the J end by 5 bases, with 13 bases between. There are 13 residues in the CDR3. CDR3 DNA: TGTGCCAGCAGATATGGGGCAGGGTATGGCTACACCTTC. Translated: CASRYGAGYGYTF.

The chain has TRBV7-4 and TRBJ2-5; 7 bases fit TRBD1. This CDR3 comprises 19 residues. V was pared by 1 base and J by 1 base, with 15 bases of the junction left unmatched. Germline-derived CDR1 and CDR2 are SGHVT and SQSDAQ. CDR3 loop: CASSLVGQQLEGSQETQYF. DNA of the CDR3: TGTGCCAGCAGCTTAGTGGGACAGCAGCTTGAGGGATCCCAAGAGACCCAGTACTTC.

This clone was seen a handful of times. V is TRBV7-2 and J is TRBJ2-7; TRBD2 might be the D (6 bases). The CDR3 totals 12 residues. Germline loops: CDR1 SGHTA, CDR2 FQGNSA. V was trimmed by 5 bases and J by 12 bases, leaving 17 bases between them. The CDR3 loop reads CASSLNPGLRYF. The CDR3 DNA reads TGTGCCAGCAGCCTTAACCCGGGACTGAGGTACTTC. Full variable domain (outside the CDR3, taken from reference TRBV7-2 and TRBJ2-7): GAGVSQSPSNKVTEKGKDVELRCDPISGHTALYWYRQSLGQGLEFLIYFQGNSAPDKSGLPSDRFSAERTGGSVSTLTIQRTQQEDSAVYLCASSLNPGLRYFGPGTRLTVT.

The CDR3 DNA follows: TGTGCCAGCAGCCTCTTCGAACTAGCAGGCACCGGGGAGCTGTTTTTT. This encodes CASSLFELAGTGELFF. The chain couples TRBV5-4 to TRBJ2-2; maybe TRBD2 (6 bases). The V and J ends lost 4 bases and 4 bases respectively, with 17 bases between them. Germline lookup yields CDR1 SGHNT and CDR2 YYREEE (reference sequence). The CDR3 is made up of 16 amino acids. The full variable domain, with the rest looked up from reference TRBV5-4 and TRBJ2-2, is ETGVTQSPTHLIKTRGQQVTLRCSSQSGHNTVSWYQQALGQGPQFIFQYYREEENGRGNFPPRFSGLQFPNYSSELNVNALELDDSALYLCASSLFELAGTGELFFGEGSRLTVL.

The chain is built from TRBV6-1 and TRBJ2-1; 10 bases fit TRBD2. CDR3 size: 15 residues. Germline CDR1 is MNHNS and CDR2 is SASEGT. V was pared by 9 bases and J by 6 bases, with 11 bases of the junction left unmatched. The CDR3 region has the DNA TGTGCCAGTCCCAGGGGTAGCGGGGGGACCAATGAGCAGTTCTTC. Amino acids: CASPRGSGGTNEQFF.

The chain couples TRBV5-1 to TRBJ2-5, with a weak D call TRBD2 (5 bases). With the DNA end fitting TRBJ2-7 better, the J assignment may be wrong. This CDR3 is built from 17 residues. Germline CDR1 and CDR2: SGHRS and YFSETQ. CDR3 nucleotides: TGCGCCAGCAGCTTGTACATCGGCAGGAGGAGCTCCTACGAGCAGTACTTC. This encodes CASSLYIGRRSSYEQYF.

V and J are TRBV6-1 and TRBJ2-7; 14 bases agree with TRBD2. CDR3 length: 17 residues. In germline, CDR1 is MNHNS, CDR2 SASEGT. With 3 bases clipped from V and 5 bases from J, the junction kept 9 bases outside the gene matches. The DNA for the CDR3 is TGTGCCAGCAGTGACCCGGGACTAGCGGGAGTTTCAAACGAGCAGTACTTC. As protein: CASSDPGLAGVSNEQYF.

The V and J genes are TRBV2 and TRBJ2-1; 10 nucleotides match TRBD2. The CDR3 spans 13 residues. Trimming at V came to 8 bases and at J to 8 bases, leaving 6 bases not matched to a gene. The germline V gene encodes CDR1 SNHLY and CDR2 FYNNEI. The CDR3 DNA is TGTGCCAGCGTAAGACTAGCGGGCGATGAGCAGTTCTTC. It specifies CASVRLAGDEQFF.

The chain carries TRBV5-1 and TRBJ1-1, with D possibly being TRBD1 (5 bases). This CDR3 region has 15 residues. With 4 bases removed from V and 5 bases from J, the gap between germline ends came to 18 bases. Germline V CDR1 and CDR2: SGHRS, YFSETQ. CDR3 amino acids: CASSRPRGEGTEAFF. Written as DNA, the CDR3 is TGCGCCAGCAGCCGTCCAAGGGGAGAGGGAACTGAAGCTTTCTTT.

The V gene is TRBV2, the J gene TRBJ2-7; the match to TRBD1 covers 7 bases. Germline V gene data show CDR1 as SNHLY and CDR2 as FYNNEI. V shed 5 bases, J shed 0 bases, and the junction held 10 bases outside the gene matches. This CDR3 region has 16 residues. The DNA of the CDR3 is TGTGCCAGCAGTTCCCGATCCGGGACAGCCTCCTACGAGCAGTACTTC. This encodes CASSSRSGTASYEQYF. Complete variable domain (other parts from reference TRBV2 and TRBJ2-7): EPEVTQTPSHQVTQMGQEVILRCVPISNHLYFYWYRQILGQKVEFLVSFYNNEISEKSEIFDDQFSVERPDGSNFTLKIRSTKLEDSAMYFCASSSRSGTASYEQYFGPGTRLTVT.

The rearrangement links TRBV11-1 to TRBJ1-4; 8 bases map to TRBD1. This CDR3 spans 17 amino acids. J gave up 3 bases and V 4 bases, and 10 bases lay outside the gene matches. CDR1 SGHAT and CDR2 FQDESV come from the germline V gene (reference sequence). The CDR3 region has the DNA TGTGCCAGCAGCTCACGGACAGGGAAAAGAGCTAATGAAAAACTGTTTTTT. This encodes CASSSRTGKRANEKLFF.

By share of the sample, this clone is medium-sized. The CDR3 region has the DNA TGCGCCAGCAGCTTGGCCCCTATGGGATCCTACGAGCAGTACTTC. It encodes CASSLAPMGSYEQYF. The V call is TRBV5-1, the J call TRBJ2-7; D not certain. V lost 0 bases to trimming and J lost 1 base, with 11 bases between them. The CDR3 is 15 amino acids. Germline V lookup: CDR1 SGHRS, CDR2 YFSETQ.

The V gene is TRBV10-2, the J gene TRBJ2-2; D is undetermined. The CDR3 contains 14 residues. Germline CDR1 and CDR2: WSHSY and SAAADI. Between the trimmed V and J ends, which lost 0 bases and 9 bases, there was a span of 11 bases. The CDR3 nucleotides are TGCGCCAGCAGTGAGTCGGAGAGGAAGCGGGAGCTGTTTTTT. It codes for CASSESERKRELFF.

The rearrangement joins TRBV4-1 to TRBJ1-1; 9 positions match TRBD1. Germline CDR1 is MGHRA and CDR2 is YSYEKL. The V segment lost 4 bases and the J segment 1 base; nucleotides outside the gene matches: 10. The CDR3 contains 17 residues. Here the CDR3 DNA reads TGCGCCAGCAGCCGATACCACAGGGGGCCTAGGAACACTGAAGCTTTCTTT. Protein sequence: CASSRYHRGPRNTEAFF.

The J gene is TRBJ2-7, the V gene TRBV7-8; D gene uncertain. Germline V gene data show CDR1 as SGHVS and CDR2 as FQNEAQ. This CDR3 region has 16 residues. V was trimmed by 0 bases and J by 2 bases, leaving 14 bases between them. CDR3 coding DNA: TGTGCCAGCAGCTTAGCTGTGGGCTTCGTCACCTACGAGCAGTACTTC. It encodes CASSLAVGFVTYEQYF.

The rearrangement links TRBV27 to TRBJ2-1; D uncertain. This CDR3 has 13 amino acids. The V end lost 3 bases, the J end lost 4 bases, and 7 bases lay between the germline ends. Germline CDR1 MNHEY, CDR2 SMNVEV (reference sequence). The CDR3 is CASSLRHYNEQFF. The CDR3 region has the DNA TGTGCCAGCAGTTTGAGGCATTACAATGAGCAGTTCTTC.

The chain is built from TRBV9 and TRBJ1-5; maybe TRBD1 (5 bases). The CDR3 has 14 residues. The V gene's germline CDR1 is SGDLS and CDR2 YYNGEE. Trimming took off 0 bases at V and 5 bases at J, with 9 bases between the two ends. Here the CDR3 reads CASSVDGGDQPQHF. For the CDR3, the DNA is TGTGCCAGCAGCGTAGACGGGGGGGATCAGCCCCAGCATTTT.

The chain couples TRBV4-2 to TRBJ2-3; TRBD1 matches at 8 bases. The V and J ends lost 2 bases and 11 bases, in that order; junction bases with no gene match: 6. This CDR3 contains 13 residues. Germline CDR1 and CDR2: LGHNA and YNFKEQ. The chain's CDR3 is CASSQPLRGRQYF. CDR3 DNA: TGTGCCAGCAGCCAACCTCTCAGGGGGCGGCAGTATTTT.